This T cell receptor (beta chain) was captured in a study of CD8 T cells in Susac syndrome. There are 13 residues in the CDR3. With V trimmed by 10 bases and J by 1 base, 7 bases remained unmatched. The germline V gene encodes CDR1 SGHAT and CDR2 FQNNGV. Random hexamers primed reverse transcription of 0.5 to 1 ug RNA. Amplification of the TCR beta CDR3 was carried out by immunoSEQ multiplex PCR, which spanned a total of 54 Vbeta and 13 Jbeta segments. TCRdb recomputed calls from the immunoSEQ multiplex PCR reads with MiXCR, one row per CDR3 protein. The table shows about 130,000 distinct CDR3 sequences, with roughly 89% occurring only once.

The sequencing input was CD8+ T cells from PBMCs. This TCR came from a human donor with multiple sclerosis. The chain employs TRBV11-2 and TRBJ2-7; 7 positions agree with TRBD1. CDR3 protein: CATRTGQSYEQYF. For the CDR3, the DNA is TGTGCCACCCGGACAGGCCAATCCTACGAGCAGTACTTC.